A selection of T cell receptor beta chains follows, all from one sample in a study of blood T cell repertoires in COVID-19. Generated by immunoSEQ multiplex PCR, the TCRdb table keeps only in-frame clones and is missing some. This table has 200,000 to 250,000 clones, approximately 84% appearing once. The source material was peripheral blood. All receptors come from a woman at least 80 years old with acute or convalescent COVID-19. The CDR3 runs from the conserved cysteine through the conserved F or W. D genes are given only for firm matches. Size tells how often a clone was seen (once, few, many) or the class of an expanded clone, and some rows leave it out.

V gene: TRBV12-3/TRBV12-4
D gene: -
J gene: TRBJ1-1
clone size: -
CDR3 DNA: TGTGCCAGCAGTTTAACGGACGGGGTTCGAACTTTCTTT
CDR3 protein: CASSLTDGVRTFF

V gene: TRBV27
D gene: -
J gene: TRBJ2-2
clone size: -
CDR3 DNA: TGTGCCAGCAGAAGACTCAACGGGGAGCTGTTTTTT
CDR3 protein: CASRRLNGELFF

V gene: TRBV5-6
D gene: TRBD1
J gene: TRBJ2-1
clone size: -
CDR3 DNA: TGTGCCAGCAGCTTTTATGACAGGGGCCCCTACAATGAGCAGTTCTTC
CDR3 protein: CASSFYDRGPYNEQFF

V gene: TRBV11-1
D gene: TRBD2
J gene: TRBJ2-7
clone size: -
CDR3 DNA: TGTGCCACCAGGAAACTAGCGGGAGAGCAGTACTTC
CDR3 protein: CATRKLAGEQYF

V gene: TRBV7-6
D gene: -
J gene: TRBJ1-6
clone size: -
CDR3 DNA: TGTGCCAGCAGCGACCAACAGGGATCACCCCTCCACTTT
CDR3 protein: CASSDQQGSPLHF

V gene: TRBV3-1/TRBV3-2
D gene: -
J gene: TRBJ1-6
clone size: -
CDR3 DNA: TGTGCCAGCAGCCAACTTCCTCAGAAACCCCTCCACTTT
CDR3 protein: CASSQLPQKPLHF

V gene: TRBV18
D gene: TRBD2
J gene: TRBJ2-1
clone size: -
CDR3 DNA: TGTGCCAGCTCACCAAAGCGGGGGGGAACCTACAATGAGCAGTTCTTC
CDR3 protein: CASSPKRGGTYNEQFF

V gene: TRBV18
D gene: -
J gene: TRBJ1-2
clone size: -
CDR3 DNA: TGTGCCAGCTCACCGGAAGGGGCCTATGGCTACACCTTC
CDR3 protein: CASSPEGAYGYTF

V gene: TRBV7-9
D gene: TRBD1
J gene: TRBJ2-7
clone size: -
CDR3 DNA: TGTGCCAGCAGCTCGTGGACAGGGTCATACCATAATATGAAATACGAGCAGTACTTC
CDR3 protein: CASSSWTGSYHNMKYEQYF

V gene: TRBV6-2/TRBV6-3
D gene: -
J gene: TRBJ2-2
clone size: -
CDR3 DNA: TGTGCCAGCAGTTACTCGAGACAGAACACCGGGGAGCTGTTTTTT
CDR3 protein: CASSYSRQNTGELFF

V gene: TRBV7-2
D gene: -
J gene: TRBJ2-2
clone size: -
CDR3 DNA: TGTGCCAGCAGCTTATTTATGAGCACCGGGGAGCTGTTTTTT
CDR3 protein: CASSLFMSTGELFF

V gene: TRBV19
D gene: -
J gene: TRBJ2-4
clone size: once
CDR3 DNA: TGTGCCAGTAGCGGACAAACCAAAAACATTCAGTACTTC
CDR3 protein: CASSGQTKNIQYF

V gene: TRBV25-1
D gene: TRBD2
J gene: TRBJ2-7
clone size: once
CDR3 DNA: TGTGCCAGCAGTAGTCCGCGGCTAGCGGACTACGAGCAGTACTTC
CDR3 protein: CASSSPRLADYEQYF

V gene: TRBV5-4
D gene: TRBD1
J gene: TRBJ2-4
clone size: -
CDR3 DNA: TGTGCCAGCAGCTTATATGGACAGGGAGGCATTCAGTACTTC
CDR3 protein: CASSLYGQGGIQYF

V gene: TRBV24-1
D gene: -
J gene: TRBJ1-1
clone size: once
CDR3 DNA: TGTGCCACCAGTGATTGCCCCAGGGAGAACACTGAAGCTTTCTTT
CDR3 protein: CATSDCPRENTEAFF

V gene: TRBV3-1/TRBV3-2
D gene: -
J gene: TRBJ1-6
clone size: -
CDR3 DNA: TGTGCCAGCAGCCAGAGGGGGGGAAGTTATAATTCACCCCTCCACTTT
CDR3 protein: CASSQRGGSYNSPLHF

V gene: TRBV5-1
D gene: -
J gene: TRBJ1-2
clone size: -
CDR3 DNA: TGCGCCAGCAACCCGAACAGGGAATCAAACTATGGCTACACCTTC
CDR3 protein: CASNPNRESNYGYTF

V gene: TRBV29-1
D gene: TRBD1
J gene: TRBJ1-1
clone size: -
CDR3 DNA: TGCAGCGTTGAAGGAGGGGGCCCCGGAGAAGCTTTCTTT
CDR3 protein: CSVEGGGPGEAFF

V gene: TRBV6-6
D gene: TRBD1
J gene: TRBJ1-2
clone size: -
CDR3 DNA: TGTGCCAGCAGTTACTATGGCCCCACGACAGGGGAAGGCTACACCTTC
CDR3 protein: CASSYYGPTTGEGYTF

V gene: TRBV6-5
D gene: TRBD1
J gene: TRBJ1-6
clone size: -
CDR3 DNA: TGTGCCAGCAGTTCGGGACAGGGGGCGAGACCCCTCCACTTT
CDR3 protein: CASSSGQGARPLHF

V gene: TRBV19
D gene: TRBD1
J gene: TRBJ1-2
clone size: -
CDR3 DNA: TGTGCCAGTAGGGGACAGTTAAACTATGGCTACACCTTC
CDR3 protein: CASRGQLNYGYTF

V gene: TRBV5-1
D gene: TRBD1
J gene: TRBJ2-3
clone size: -
CDR3 DNA: TGCGCCAGCAGCTCCGACAGGGGATCTGATACGCAGTATTTT
CDR3 protein: CASSSDRGSDTQYF

V gene: TRBV3-1/TRBV3-2
D gene: -
J gene: TRBJ1-3
clone size: -
CDR3 DNA: TGTGCCAGCACCCCAGACCCTCTCGGAAACACCATATATTTT
CDR3 protein: CASTPDPLGNTIYF